This TCR beta chain is drawn from a study of T cell responses to AZD1222 COVID-19 vaccine. Study-level results: It was only after the peak T cell response that any repertoires were sampled.

Libraries were prepared by immunoSEQ multiplex PCR; TCRdb keeps only in-frame clonotypes and omits some of them. The sample carries roughly 150,000 clones, about 91% recorded once. Germline V gene lookup returns CDR1 SNHLY and CDR2 FYNNEI. The V and J ends lost 6 bases and 4 bases respectively, with 3 bases between them. The CDR3 extends over 11 amino acids. A note on this clone: Its specificity is not known.

The TCR was taken from an adult in good health. This sequence joins TRBV2 and TRBJ2-2; D uncertain. The sample in question was peripheral blood, obtained on day 0 of AZD1222 vaccination. The CDR3 is CASSATGELFF. Written as DNA, the CDR3 is TGTGCCAGCAGCGCCACCGGGGAGCTGTTTTTT.